This is a list of T cell receptor beta chains from one sample in a study of beta chain features in type 1 diabetes. Some clones are missing from TCRdb's copy, which holds only in-frame ones; the method was immunoSEQ multiplex PCR. Among about 140,000 clones listed, roughly 10% were seen once. Sequenced sample: central memory CD4+ T cells from blood. The receptor source for this set is a woman between 35 and 50 years old in good health. Each CDR3 is given with its conserved first and last residue. Each record gives: CDR3 protein, CDR3 DNA, D gene, clone size, J gene, V gene. The D gene is left open where the match is weak. Clone sizes are given selectively: once, few, many, or a class where the clone is expanded.

CASSAAGGLGGELFF,TGTGCCAGCAGCGCAGCGGGGGGGCTCGGCGGGGAGCTGTTTTTT,TRBD2,NA,TRBJ2-2,TRBV9
CASSVESVSSYNEQFF,TGTGCCAGCAGCGTAGAGTCGGTGAGCTCCTACAATGAGCAGTTCTTC,NA,few,TRBJ2-1,TRBV7-9
CASSPSGTYYEQYF,TGTGCCAGCAGCCCTAGCGGGACCTACTACGAGCAGTACTTC,TRBD2,NA,TRBJ2-7,TRBV5-4
CASRPSQGLGYGYTF,TGTGCCAGCAGACCCTCCCAGGGTCTGGGCTATGGCTACACCTTC,NA,NA,TRBJ1-2,TRBV6-5
CASSMLQGSGNYGYTF,TGTGCCAGCAGTATGCTACAGGGGAGCGGGAACTATGGCTACACCTTC,TRBD1,NA,TRBJ1-2,TRBV27
CSVVGSSYTGELFF,TGCAGCGTTGTGGGCTCTTCTTACACCGGGGAGCTGTTTTTT,NA,few,TRBJ2-2,TRBV29-1
CSAPQGAEQFF,TGCAGTGCGCCCCAGGGCGCTGAGCAGTTCTTC,NA,NA,TRBJ2-1,TRBV20-1
CASSLPTNSYNEQFF,TGTGCCAGCAGCTTGCCAACTAACTCCTACAATGAGCAGTTCTTC,NA,many,TRBJ2-1,TRBV5-6
CASGLVLGLSGANVLTF,TGTGCTAGTGGTTTGGTACTTGGGCTTTCTGGGGCCAACGTCCTGACTTTC,NA,NA,TRBJ2-6,TRBV12-5
CASGGQDSYEQYF,TGCGCCAGCGGGGGACAGGACTCCTACGAGCAGTACTTC,TRBD1,few,TRBJ2-7,TRBV5-1
CASSPGNGWYSNQPQHF,TGTGCCAGCAGTCCGGGGAATGGGTGGTATAGCAATCAGCCCCAGCATTTT,NA,NA,TRBJ1-5,TRBV7-8
CASSLARTGTNTEAFF,TGTGCCAGCAGCTTGGCCCGGACAGGTACGAACACTGAAGCTTTCTTT,TRBD1,few,TRBJ1-1,TRBV5-6